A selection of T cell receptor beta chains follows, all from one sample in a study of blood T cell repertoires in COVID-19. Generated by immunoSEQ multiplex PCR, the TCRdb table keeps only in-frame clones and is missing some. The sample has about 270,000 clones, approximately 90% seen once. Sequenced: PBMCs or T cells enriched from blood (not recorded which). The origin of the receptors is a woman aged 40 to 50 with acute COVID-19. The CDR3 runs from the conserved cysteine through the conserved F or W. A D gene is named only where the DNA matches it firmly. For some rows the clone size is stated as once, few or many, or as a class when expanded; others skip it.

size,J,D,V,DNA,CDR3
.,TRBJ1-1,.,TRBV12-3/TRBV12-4,TGTGCCAGCAGCCTTGCGGCGGGCCGGGCTTTCTTT,CASSLAAGRAFF
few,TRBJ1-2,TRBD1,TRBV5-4,TGTGCCAGCAGCCGATACACAGGGGATAACTATGGCTACACCTTC,CASSRYTGDNYGYTF
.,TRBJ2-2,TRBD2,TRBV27,TGTGCCAGCAGTCCCAGAGGTAGCGGGTACACCGGGGAGCTGTTTTTT,CASSPRGSGYTGELFF
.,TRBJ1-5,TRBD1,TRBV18,TGTGCCAGCTCACCCGGACAGGGAGGGCTTCAGCCCCAGCATTTT,CASSPGQGGLQPQHF
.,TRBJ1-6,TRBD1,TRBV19,TGTGCCAGTAGTACTCGGGACAGTGTTTCACCCCTCCACTTT,CASSTRDSVSPLHF
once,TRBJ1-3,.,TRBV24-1,TGTGCCACCAGTGCCCGCCCCTCCCGGAACCAGGGGAAGCACACCATATATTTT,CATSARPSRNQGKHTIYF
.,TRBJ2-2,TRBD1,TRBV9,TGTGCCAGCAGCGTCCGAGGGGGCTTCTCGGCCGGGGAGCTGTTTTTT,CASSVRGGFSAGELFF
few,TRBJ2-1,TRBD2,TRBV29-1,TGCAGCGTCGAACTAGCGGGCGTTGAGCAGTTCTTC,CSVELAGVEQFF
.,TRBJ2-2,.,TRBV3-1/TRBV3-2,TGTGCCAGCAGCCAAGATAACCACTCCACCGGGGAGCTGTTTTTT,CASSQDNHSTGELFF
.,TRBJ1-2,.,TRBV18,TGTGCCAGCTCACCGAAACGACAGTCTCTATCTAACTATGGCTACACCTTC,CASSPKRQSLSNYGYTF
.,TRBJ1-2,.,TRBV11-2,TGTGCCAGCAGCTTAGACCTTGGGCAGGGATCCGGATACTATGGCTACACCTTC,CASSLDLGQGSGYYGYTF
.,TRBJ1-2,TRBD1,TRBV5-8,TGTGCCAGCAGCTTACAGGGGGCACAGCTCTATGGCTACACCTTC,CASSLQGAQLYGYTF
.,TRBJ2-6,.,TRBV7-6,TGTGCCAGCAGCCCCGTCGTGAGTGGGGCCAACGTCCTGACTTTC,CASSPVVSGANVLTF
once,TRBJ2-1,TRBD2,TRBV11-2,TGTGCCAGCAGCAGCGGGAGGGCCACTTACAATGAGCAGTTCTTC,CASSSGRATYNEQFF
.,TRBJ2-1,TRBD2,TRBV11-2,TGTGCCAGCAGCTTAGATCTAGCGGGTGTCTATGAGCAGTTCTTC,CASSLDLAGVYEQFF
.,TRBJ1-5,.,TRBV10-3,TGTGCCATGTCGGAGGGTTTTCAAGGGGATCAGCCCCAGCATTTT,CAMSEGFQGDQPQHF
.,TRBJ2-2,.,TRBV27,TGTGCCAGCAGTTTGAAACTACCGACTACCGGGGAGCTGTTTTTT,CASSLKLPTTGELFF
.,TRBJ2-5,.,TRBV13,TGTGCCAGCAGCACGACAGCTATCACAGAGACCCAGTACTTC,CASSTTAITETQYF
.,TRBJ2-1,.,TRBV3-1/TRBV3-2,TGTGCCAGCAGCCAAGAGCGGTACAATGAGCAGTTCTTC,CASSQERYNEQFF
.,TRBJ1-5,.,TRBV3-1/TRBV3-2,TGTGCCAGCAGCCATCAGGGAAATCAGCCCCAGCATTTT,CASSHQGNQPQHF
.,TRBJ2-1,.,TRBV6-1,TGTGCCAGCAGTGCCCAAGGTGGAGCGGGTCCTTACAATGAGCAGTTCTTC,CASSAQGGAGPYNEQFF
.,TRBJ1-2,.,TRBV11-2,TGTGCCAGCAGCTTAGGTGGGCAGCTCGGCTATGGCTACACCTTC,CASSLGGQLGYGYTF
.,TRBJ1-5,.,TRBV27,TGTGCCAGCAGCCCAGCGGGGAATCAGCCCCAGCATTTT,CASSPAGNQPQHF
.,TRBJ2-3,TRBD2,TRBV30,TGTGCCTGGAATAGAGGCCCGGGAGGGATCACAGATACGCAGTATTTT,CAWNRGPGGITDTQYF
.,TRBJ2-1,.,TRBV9,TGTGCCAGCAGCGTTGACAGAACCTACAATGAGCAGTTCTTC,CASSVDRTYNEQFF
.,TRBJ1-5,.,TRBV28,TGTGCCAGCAGTCCCCCCGCCAGGGCTGGCAAGCAGCCCCAGCATTTT,CASSPPARAGKQPQHF
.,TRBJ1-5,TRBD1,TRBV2,TGTGCCAGCAGTGAAGGGACAGGGGGTTATCAGCCCCAGCATTTT,CASSEGTGGYQPQHF
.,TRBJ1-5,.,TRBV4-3,TGCGCCAGCAGCCAAGACAGGGGTAATCAGCCCCAGCATTTT,CASSQDRGNQPQHF
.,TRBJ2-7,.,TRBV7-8,TGTGCCAGCAGCTTAGGCGGCAGGGCAGCCTACGAGCAGTACTTC,CASSLGGRAAYEQYF
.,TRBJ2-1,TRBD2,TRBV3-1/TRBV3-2,TGTGCCAGCAGCCGGACCCTACTAGCGGGAGTGGGGGTCTACAATGAGCAGTTCTTC,CASSRTLLAGVGVYNEQFF
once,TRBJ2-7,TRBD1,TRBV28,TGTGCCAGCAGAACCCCCGGACAGGGGGCGGGCTACGAGCAGTACTTC,CASRTPGQGAGYEQYF
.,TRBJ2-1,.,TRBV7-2,TGTGCCAGCAGCCAGGGACACGCTGCCTACAATGAGCAGTTCTTC,CASSQGHAAYNEQFF
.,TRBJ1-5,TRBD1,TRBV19,TGTGCCAGTAGCCGACAGGGGGCACGCGGTCAGCCCCAGCATTTT,CASSRQGARGQPQHF